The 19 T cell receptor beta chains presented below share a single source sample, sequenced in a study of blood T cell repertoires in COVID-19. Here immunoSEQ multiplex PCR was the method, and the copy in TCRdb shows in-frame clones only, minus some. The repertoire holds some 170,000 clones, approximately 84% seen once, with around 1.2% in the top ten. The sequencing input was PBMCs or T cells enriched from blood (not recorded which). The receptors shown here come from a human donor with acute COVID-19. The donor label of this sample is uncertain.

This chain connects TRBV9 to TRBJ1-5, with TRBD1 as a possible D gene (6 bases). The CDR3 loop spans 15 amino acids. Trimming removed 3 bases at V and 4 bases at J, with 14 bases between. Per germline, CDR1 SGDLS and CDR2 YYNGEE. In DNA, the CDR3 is TGTGCCAGCAGCGCGTCAGGGGCTCCTAATCAGCCCCAGCATTTT. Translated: CASSASGAPNQPQHF. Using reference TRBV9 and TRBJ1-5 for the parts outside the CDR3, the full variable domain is DSGVTQTPKHLITATGQRVTLRCSPRSGDLSVYWYQQSLDQGLQFLIQYYNGEERAKGNILERFSAQQFPDLHSELNLSSLELGDSALYFCASSASGAPNQPQHFGDGTRLSIL.

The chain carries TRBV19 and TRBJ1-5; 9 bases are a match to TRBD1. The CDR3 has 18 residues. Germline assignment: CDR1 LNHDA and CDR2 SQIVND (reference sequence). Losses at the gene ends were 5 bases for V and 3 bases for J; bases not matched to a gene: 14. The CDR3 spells CASSHRDRDISINQPQHF. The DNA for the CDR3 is TGTGCCAGTAGTCACCGGGACAGGGACATCTCGATCAATCAGCCCCAGCATTTT.

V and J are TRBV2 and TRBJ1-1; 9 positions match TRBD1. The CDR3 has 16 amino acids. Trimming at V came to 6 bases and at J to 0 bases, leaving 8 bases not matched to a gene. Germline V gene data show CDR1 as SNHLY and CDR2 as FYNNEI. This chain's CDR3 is CASSKGQGAMNTEAFF. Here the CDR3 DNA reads TGTGCCAGCAGCAAGGGACAGGGAGCCATGAACACTGAAGCTTTCTTT.

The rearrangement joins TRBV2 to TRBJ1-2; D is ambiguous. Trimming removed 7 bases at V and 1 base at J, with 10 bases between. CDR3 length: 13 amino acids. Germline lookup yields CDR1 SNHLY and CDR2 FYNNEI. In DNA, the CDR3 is TGTGCCAGCACCCAAGAGATTAACTATGGCTACACCTTC. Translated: CASTQEINYGYTF.

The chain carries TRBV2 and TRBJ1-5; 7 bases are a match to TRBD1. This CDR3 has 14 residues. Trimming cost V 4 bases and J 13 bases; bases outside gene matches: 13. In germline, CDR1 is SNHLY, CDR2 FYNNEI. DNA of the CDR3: TGTGCCAGCAGTGGGTGGGGACAGAAGCCCTCGCAGCATTTT. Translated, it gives CASSGWGQKPSQHF. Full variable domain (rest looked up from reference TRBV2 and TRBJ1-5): EPEVTQTPSHQVTQMGQEVILRCVPISNHLYFYWYRQILGQKVEFLVSFYNNEISEKSEIFDDQFSVERPDGSNFTLKIRSTKLEDSAMYFCASSGWGQKPSQHFGDGTRLSIL.

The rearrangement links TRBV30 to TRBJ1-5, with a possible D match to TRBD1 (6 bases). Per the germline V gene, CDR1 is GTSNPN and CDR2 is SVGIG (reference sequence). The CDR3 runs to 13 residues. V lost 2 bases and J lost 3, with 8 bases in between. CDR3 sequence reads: CAWSRGINQPQHF. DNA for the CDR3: TGTGCCTGGAGTAGGGGGATCAATCAGCCCCAGCATTTT.

CDR3 protein: CASSGYRVTNEKLFF. The CDR3 nucleotides are TGTGCCAGCAGTGGATACAGGGTTACTAATGAAAAACTGTTTTTT. The chain is built from TRBV25-1 and TRBJ1-4; tentatively, D is TRBD1 (6 bases). The CDR3 is 15 residues long. Per germline, CDR1 MGHDK and CDR2 SYGVNS. V was cut by 4 bases and J by 2 bases, with 11 bases left in between.

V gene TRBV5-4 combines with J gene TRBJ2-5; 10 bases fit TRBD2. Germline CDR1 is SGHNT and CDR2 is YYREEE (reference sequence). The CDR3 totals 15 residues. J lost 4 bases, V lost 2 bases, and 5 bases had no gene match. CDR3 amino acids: CASSFRLAGPETQYF. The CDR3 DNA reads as TGTGCCAGCAGCTTCCGACTAGCGGGCCCAGAGACCCAGTACTTC. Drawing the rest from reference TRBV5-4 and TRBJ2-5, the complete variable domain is ETGVTQSPTHLIKTRGQQVTLRCSSQSGHNTVSWYQQALGQGPQFIFQYYREEENGRGNFPPRFSGLQFPNYSSELNVNALELDDSALYLCASSFRLAGPETQYFGPGTRLLVL.

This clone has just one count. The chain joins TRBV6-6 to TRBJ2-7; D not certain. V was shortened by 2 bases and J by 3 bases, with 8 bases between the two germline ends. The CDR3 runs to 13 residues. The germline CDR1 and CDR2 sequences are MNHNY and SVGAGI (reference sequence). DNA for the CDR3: TGTGCCAGCAGTTACATGTCAGTCTACGAGCAGTACTTC. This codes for CASSYMSVYEQYF.

CDR3 nucleotides: TGCAGCGCCTGGACAGGCGACGGCTACACCTTC. It codes for CSAWTGDGYTF. The chain joins TRBV29-1 to TRBJ1-2; 7 nucleotides agree with TRBD1. Germline V gene lookup returns CDR1 SQVTM and CDR2 ANQGSEA. V gave up 7 bases and J gave up 8 bases; unmatched junction bases: 7. The CDR3 covers 11 residues.

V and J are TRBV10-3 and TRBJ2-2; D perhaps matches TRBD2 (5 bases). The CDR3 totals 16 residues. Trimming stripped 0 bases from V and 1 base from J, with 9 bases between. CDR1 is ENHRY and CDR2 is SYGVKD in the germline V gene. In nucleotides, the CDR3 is TGTGCCATCAGTGAGTCGGGAGCGCTGAACACCGGGGAGCTGTTTTTT. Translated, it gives CAISESGALNTGELFF.

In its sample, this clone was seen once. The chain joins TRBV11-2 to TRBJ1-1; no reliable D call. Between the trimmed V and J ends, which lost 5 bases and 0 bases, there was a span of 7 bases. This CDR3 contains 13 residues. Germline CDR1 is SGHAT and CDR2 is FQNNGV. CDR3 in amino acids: CASSPVLNTEAFF. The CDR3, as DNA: TGTGCCAGCAGCCCGGTGTTGAACACTGAAGCTTTCTTT.

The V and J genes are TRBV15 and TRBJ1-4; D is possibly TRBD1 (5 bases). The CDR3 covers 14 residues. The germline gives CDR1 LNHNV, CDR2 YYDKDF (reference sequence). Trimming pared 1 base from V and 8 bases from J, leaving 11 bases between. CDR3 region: CATSRGGVWEKLFF. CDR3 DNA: TGTGCCACCAGCAGAGGGGGGGTTTGGGAAAAACTGTTTTTT.

CDR3 in amino acids: CASSLGARNYGYTF. CDR3 nucleotides: TGCGCCAGCAGTCTAGGGGCCAGGAACTATGGCTACACCTTC. The chain couples TRBV10-2 to TRBJ1-2; D is possibly TRBD1 (5 bases). This CDR3 region has 14 residues. With 5 bases removed from V and 2 bases from J, the gap between germline ends came to 12 bases. Germline V gene sequence: CDR1 WSHSY, CDR2 SAAADI.

The CDR3 is CASSRTGGGQPQHF. The CDR3 DNA reads as TGTGCCAGCAGCCGGACAGGGGGTGGTCAGCCCCAGCATTTT. The V call is TRBV7-9, the J call TRBJ1-5; 10 nucleotides agree with TRBD1. Trimming at V came to 5 bases and at J to 6 bases, leaving 4 bases not matched to a gene. The germline CDR1 and CDR2 sequences are SEHNR and FQNEAQ (reference sequence). There are 14 residues in the CDR3.

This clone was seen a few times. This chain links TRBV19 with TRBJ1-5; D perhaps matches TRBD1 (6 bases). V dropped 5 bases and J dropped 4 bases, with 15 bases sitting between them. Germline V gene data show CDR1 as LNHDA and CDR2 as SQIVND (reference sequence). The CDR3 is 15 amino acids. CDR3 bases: TGTGCCAGTAGTGGCGGACAGCCGGGAAATCAGCCCCAGCATTTT. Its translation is CASSGGQPGNQPQHF.

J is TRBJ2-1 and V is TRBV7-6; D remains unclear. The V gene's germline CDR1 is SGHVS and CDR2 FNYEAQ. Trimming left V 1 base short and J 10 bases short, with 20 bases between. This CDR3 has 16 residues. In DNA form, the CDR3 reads TGTGCCAGCAGCTTAGGCGGAGCTATGAGCTTTGGGGAGCAGTTCTTC. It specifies CASSLGGAMSFGEQFF.

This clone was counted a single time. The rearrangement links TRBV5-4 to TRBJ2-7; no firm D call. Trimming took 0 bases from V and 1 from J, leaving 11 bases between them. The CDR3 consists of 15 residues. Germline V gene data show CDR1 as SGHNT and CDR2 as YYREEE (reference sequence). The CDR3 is CASSLAGAGSYEQYF. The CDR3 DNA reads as TGTGCCAGCAGCTTGGCCGGCGCAGGTTCCTACGAGCAGTACTTC. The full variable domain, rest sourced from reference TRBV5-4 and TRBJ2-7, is ETGVTQSPTHLIKTRGQQVTLRCSSQSGHNTVSWYQQALGQGPQFIFQYYREEENGRGNFPPRFSGLQFPNYSSELNVNALELDDSALYLCASSLAGAGSYEQYFGPGTRLTVT.

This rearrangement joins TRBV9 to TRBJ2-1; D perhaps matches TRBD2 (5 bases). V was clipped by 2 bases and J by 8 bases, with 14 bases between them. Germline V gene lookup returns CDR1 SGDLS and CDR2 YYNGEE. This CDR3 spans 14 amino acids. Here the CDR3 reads CASSVVPGIHEQFF. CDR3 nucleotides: TGTGCCAGCAGCGTGGTTCCGGGAATCCATGAGCAGTTCTTC.